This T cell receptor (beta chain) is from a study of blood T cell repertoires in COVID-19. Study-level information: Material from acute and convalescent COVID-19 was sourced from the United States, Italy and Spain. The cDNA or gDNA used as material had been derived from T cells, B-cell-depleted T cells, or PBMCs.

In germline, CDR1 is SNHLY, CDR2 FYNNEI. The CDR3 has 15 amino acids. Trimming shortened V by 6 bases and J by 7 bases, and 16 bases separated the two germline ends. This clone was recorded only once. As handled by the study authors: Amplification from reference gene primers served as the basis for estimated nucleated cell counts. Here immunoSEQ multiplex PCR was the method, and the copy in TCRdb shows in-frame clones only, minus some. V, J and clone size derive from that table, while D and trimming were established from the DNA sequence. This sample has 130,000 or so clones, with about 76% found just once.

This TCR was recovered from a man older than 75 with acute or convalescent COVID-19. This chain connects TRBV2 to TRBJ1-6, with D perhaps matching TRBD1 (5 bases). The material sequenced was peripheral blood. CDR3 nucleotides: TGTGCCAGCAGGAAGGAAGGGGCAGGCAATTCACCCCTCCACTTT. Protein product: CASRKEGAGNSPLHF.